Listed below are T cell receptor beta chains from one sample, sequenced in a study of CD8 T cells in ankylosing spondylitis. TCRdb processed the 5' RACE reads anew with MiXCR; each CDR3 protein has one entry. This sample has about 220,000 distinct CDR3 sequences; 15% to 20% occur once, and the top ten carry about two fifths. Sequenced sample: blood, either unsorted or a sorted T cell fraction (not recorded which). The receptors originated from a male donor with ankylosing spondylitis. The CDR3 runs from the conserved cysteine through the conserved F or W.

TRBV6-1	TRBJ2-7	CASSERWGLADYYEQYF
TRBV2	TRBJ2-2	CASEGTANTGELFF
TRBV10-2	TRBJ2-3	CASSESVTSGADTQYF
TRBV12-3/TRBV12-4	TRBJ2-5	CASSLSLAGGWETQYF
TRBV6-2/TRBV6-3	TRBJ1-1	CASSYSVLGGRNTEAFF
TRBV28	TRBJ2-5	CASSLRGYQETQYF
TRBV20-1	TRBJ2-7	CSARRREGHEQYF
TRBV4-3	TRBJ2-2	CASSRYRGGGELFF
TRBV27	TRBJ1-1	CASSLSAAANTEAFF
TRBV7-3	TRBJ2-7	CASSLLDYSEQYF
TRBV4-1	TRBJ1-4	CASSQVPGVRAEKLFF
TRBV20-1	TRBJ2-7	CSGRGHLSYEQYF
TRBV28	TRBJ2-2	CATNSRQKNTGELFF